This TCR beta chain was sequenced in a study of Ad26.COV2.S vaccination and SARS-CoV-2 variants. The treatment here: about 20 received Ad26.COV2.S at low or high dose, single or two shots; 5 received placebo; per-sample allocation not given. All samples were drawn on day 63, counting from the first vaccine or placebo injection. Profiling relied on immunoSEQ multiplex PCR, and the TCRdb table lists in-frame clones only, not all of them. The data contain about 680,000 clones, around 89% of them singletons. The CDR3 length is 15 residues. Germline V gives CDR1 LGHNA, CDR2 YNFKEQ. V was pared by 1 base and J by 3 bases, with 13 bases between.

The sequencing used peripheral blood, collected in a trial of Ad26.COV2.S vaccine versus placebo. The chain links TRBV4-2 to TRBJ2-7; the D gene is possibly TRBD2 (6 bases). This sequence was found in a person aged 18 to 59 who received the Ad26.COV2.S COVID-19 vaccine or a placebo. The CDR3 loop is CASSQAWDFNYEQYF. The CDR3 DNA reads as TGTGCCAGCAGCCAAGCCTGGGACTTTAACTACGAGCAGTACTTC.